This passage covers 11 T cell receptor beta chains from one sample sequenced in a study of TIL therapy for anti-PD-1-resistant metastatic lung cancer. Time point: pre-treatment sample, taken before nivolumab and TIL therapy. Sequencing used immunoSEQ v3. The protocol was immunoSEQ multiplex PCR, while the TCRdb copy is restricted to in-frame clones and leaves out a portion. The sample lists approximately 17,000 clones; over 60% were seen once. The sequenced sample was blood, obtained at baseline. The receptor set was obtained from a person aged 25 to 79 with non-small cell lung cancer.

Written as DNA, the CDR3 is TGTGCCAGCAGCTGGACAGGGAGGAGCAATCAGCCCCAGCATTTT. This gives the protein CASSWTGRSNQPQHF. The V call is TRBV7-2, the J call TRBJ1-5, with 8 positions matching TRBD1. From germline, CDR1 is SGHTA and CDR2 FQGNSA. This CDR3 region has 15 residues. The V gene end was trimmed by 4 bases and the J gene end by 1 base; junction bases not matched to a gene: 3.

A few counts support this clone. V gene TRBV6-5 combines with J gene TRBJ2-3; 10 bases match TRBD2. The trim removed 6 bases at V and 3 bases at J, leaving 6 bases unmatched. The CDR3 covers 15 residues. CDR1 and CDR2 (germline): MNHEY, SVGAGI. CDR3 residues: CASRDGTSETDTQYF. CDR3 sequence (DNA): TGTGCCAGCAGGGACGGGACTAGCGAAACAGATACGCAGTATTTT.

This sequence joins TRBV27 and TRBJ1-5, with TRBD1 matching 7 bases. The CDR3 has 13 amino acids. V shed 5 bases and J 6 bases; nucleotides not matched to a gene: 4. The germline CDR1 and CDR2 sequences are MNHEY and SMNVEV (reference sequence). CDR3 DNA sequence: TGTGCCAGCAGTCCGAGGGGGCCTCAGCCCCAGCATTTT. Residues: CASSPRGPQPQHF.

This clone appeared a few times. This chain connects TRBV29-1 to TRBJ1-6, with D unclear. The germline V gene has CDR1 SQVTM and CDR2 ANQGSEA. Trimming removed 4 bases at V and 7 bases at J, with 8 bases between. The CDR3 is 12 amino acids. CDR3: CSVGTENSPLHF. The CDR3 nucleotides are TGCAGCGTTGGGACCGAAAATTCACCCCTCCACTTT. The full variable domain, its missing parts supplied by reference TRBV29-1 and TRBJ1-6, is SAVISQKPSRDICQRGTSLTIQCQVDSQVTMMFWYRQQPGQSLTLIATANQGSEATYESGFVIDKFPISRPNLTFSTLTVSNMSPEDSSIYLCSVGTENSPLHFGNGTRLTVT.

This chain joins TRBV6-5 and TRBJ2-1; D gene uncertain. Germline-derived CDR1 and CDR2 are MNHEY and SVGAGI. Trimming removed 5 bases at V and 6 bases at J, with 11 bases between. This CDR3 region has 13 residues. The CDR3 DNA reads as TGTGCCAGCAGTATAGGGCCTATCAATGAGCAGTTCTTC. Its protein is CASSIGPINEQFF.

This chain joins TRBV18 and TRBJ2-1, with D maybe TRBD2 (5 bases). Trimming shortened V by 0 bases and J by 9 bases, and 15 bases separated the two germline ends. Germline-derived CDR1 and CDR2 are KGHSH and LQKENI. There are 15 residues in the CDR3. CDR3 protein: CASSPPGRTEGEQFF. The CDR3 DNA sequence: TGTGCCAGCTCACCACCGGGGAGAACGGAAGGTGAGCAGTTCTTC. Complete variable domain (other parts from reference TRBV18 and TRBJ2-1): NAGVMQNPRHLVRRRGQEARLRCSPMKGHSHVYWYRQLPEEGLKFMVYLQKENIIDESGMPKERFSAEFPKEGPSILRIQQVVRGDSAAYFCASSPPGRTEGEQFFGPGTRLTVL.

This clone has more than one count but fewer than ten. This rearrangement joins TRBV11-3 to TRBJ1-3, with D perhaps matching TRBD1 (5 bases). V was pared by 5 bases and J by 7 bases, with 15 bases between. Germline CDR1 reads SGHNT; CDR2 reads YENEEA. This CDR3 has 14 amino acids. For the CDR3, the DNA is TGTGCCAGCAGCCTTACAGGTCTTGGGAACACCATATATTTT. Its translation: CASSLTGLGNTIYF.

V and J are TRBV6-1 and TRBJ2-5, with 14 bases matching TRBD2. V gave up 2 bases and J gave up 6 bases; unmatched junction bases: 11. CDR3 length: 18 residues. The germline gives CDR1 MNHNS, CDR2 SASEGT. DNA for the CDR3: TGTGCCAGCAGTGAACTGGGACTAGCGGGAGAAATGGTGCAGACCCAGTACTTC. Protein product: CASSELGLAGEMVQTQYF.

This chain uses TRBV7-9 with TRBJ1-1; D is ambiguous. CDR3 length: 12 residues. CDR1 is SEHNR and CDR2 is FQNEAQ in the germline V gene (reference sequence). Trimming stripped 7 bases from V and 4 bases from J, with 10 bases between. The CDR3 loop is CASTYGSTEAFF. DNA for the CDR3: TGTGCCAGCACCTACGGGTCCACTGAAGCTTTCTTT.

V is TRBV5-6 and J is TRBJ2-1, with D unclear. The V end lost 3 bases, the J end lost 8 bases, and 12 bases lay between the germline ends. Germline V gene sequence: CDR1 SGHDT, CDR2 YYEEEE. The CDR3 length is 13 residues. CDR3 sequence: CASSSFRGYEQFF. In nucleotides, the CDR3 is TGTGCCAGCAGCTCTTTCAGAGGTTATGAGCAGTTCTTC.

The sample holds one count of this clone. This chain links TRBV2 with TRBJ2-5; 11 bases match TRBD2. Trimming cost V 2 bases and J 4 bases; bases outside gene matches: 3. The CDR3 consists of 15 residues. Per the germline V gene, CDR1 is SNHLY and CDR2 is FYNNEI. The CDR3 protein is CASSETLAGGETQYF. CDR3 bases: TGTGCCAGCAGTGAAACCCTAGCGGGGGGAGAGACCCAGTACTTC.